A selection of T cell receptor beta chains follows, all from one sample in a study of T cells in Graves' hyperthyroidism and ophthalmopathy. Using its own MiXCR run on the multiplex PCR reads, TCRdb lists one record per CDR3 protein. The sample includes some 460,000 distinct CDR3 sequences, around 14% of them seen just once. Sequenced material: blood. Receptor source: a woman between 18 and 30 years old with Graves' hyperthyroidism. CDR3s include the opening cysteine and the closing phenylalanine or tryptophan. The D gene is left open where the match is weak. Size tells how often a clone was seen (once, few, many) or the class of an expanded clone, and some rows leave it out.

clone size	D gene	V gene	J gene	CDR3 length	CDR3 protein	CDR3 DNA
.	.	TRBV7-9	TRBJ1-2	18	CASSPKRVRVQGGTGYTF	TGTGCCAGCAGCCCAAAAAGAGTCCGGGTACAGGGTGGAACTGGCTACACCTTC
few	TRBD2	TRBV15	TRBJ2-3	17	CATSRGGLAGATDTQYF	TGTGCCACCAGCAGAGGCGGGCTAGCGGGGGCCACAGATACGCAGTATTTT
.	.	TRBV7-9	TRBJ1-2	13	CASRDGQFYGYTF	TGTGCCAGCCGAGACGGACAGTTCTATGGCTACACCTTC
.	.	TRBV4-1	TRBJ2-5	14	CASSQVGQKRTQYF	TGCGCCAGCAGCCAAGTAGGCCAAAAAAGGACCCAGTACTTC
.	.	TRBV24-1	TRBJ2-5	12	CATSDQESAQYF	TGTGCCACCAGTGATCAAGAGTCGGCCCAGTACTTC
.	.	TRBV5-8	TRBJ2-5	14	CASSSGVAGETQYF	TGTGCCAGCAGCTCAGGGGTGGCAGGAGAGACCCAGTACTTC
many	.	TRBV27	TRBJ1-2	16	CASSFSPPQRNYGYTF	TGTGCCAGCAGTTTTTCCCCCCCACAGAGGAACTATGGCTACACCTTC
.	.	TRBV11-2	TRBJ2-2	16	CASGVNTGADTGELFF	TGTGCCAGCGGGGTAAACACGGGGGCCGACACCGGGGAGCTGTTTTTT
few	.	TRBV13	TRBJ2-7	14	CASSSRGQIYEQYF	TGTGCCAGCAGCTCTCGGGGACAAATATACGAGCAGTACTTC
many	.	TRBV5-1	TRBJ2-7	14	CASSLGPQGYEQYF	TGCGCCAGCAGCTTGGGACCCCAGGGCTACGAGCAGTACTTC
few	TRBD1	TRBV6-1	TRBJ2-7	14	CASRSGQETYEQYF	TGTGCCAGCAGGTCGGGACAGGAGACCTACGAGCAGTACTTC
few	.	TRBV4-2	TRBJ1-4	14	CASSQGMGIGKLFF	TGTGCCAGCAGCCAAGGTATGGGTATCGGAAAACTGTTTTTT
many	.	TRBV3-1	TRBJ1-2	14	CASSRQADSYGYTF	TGTGCCAGCAGCCGACAGGCTGATTCCTATGGCTACACCTTC
.	.	TRBV10-3	TRBJ2-1	13	CAISGGPYNEQFF	TGTGCCATCAGTGGGGGCCCCTACAATGAGCAGTTCTTC
many	.	TRBV28	TRBJ1-6	15	CASSLGSRAHSPLHF	TGTGCCAGCAGTTTGGGCAGTCGAGCACATTCACCCCTCCACTTT
many	TRBD1	TRBV11-2	TRBJ2-1	15	CASSLRDSPFVGQFF	TGTGCCAGCAGCTTAAGGGACAGTCCTTTCGTGGGGCAGTTCTTC
.	.	TRBV28	TRBJ1-5	16	CASSWGSMVSNQPQHF	TGTGCCAGCAGTTGGGGGAGTATGGTTAGCAATCAGCCCCAGCATTTT
.	.	TRBV20-1	TRBJ1-5	17	CSARVGGAGSSNQPQHF	TGCAGTGCTAGAGTGGGTGGGGCAGGGTCCTCCAATCAGCCCCAGCATTTT
many	TRBD1	TRBV6-6	TRBJ1-2	16	CASSYDRERLNYGYTF	TGTGCCAGCAGTTACGACAGGGAGCGCCTTAACTATGGCTACACCTTC
many	.	TRBV7-9	TRBJ1-4	16	CASSLGQGTTNEKLFF	TGTGCCAGCAGCCTCGGACAAGGAACAACTAATGAAAAACTGTTTTTT
many	TRBD1	TRBV20-1	TRBJ1-5	15	CSARDGTVNNQPQHF	TGCAGTGCTAGAGACGGGACAGTAAATAATCAGCCCCAGCATTTT
few	.	TRBV14	TRBJ2-7	12	CASSQVVYEQYF	TGTGCCAGCAGCCAAGTCGTCTACGAGCAGTACTTC
many	.	TRBV6-1	TRBJ1-2	15	CASTPTAGGYYDYTF	TGTGCCAGCACTCCGACGGCTGGGGGGTATTATGACTACACCTTC
many	TRBD2	TRBV12-3/TRBV12-4	TRBJ2-5	14	CASSERGGPETQYF	TGTGCCAGCAGCGAGCGGGGGGGTCCGGAGACCCAGTACTTC
.	TRBD2	TRBV6-2/TRBV6-3	TRBJ2-1	13	CASARGEINEQFF	TGTGCCAGCGCTCGGGGGGAAATCAATGAGCAGTTCTTC
many	.	TRBV7-9	TRBJ1-2	15	CASSPWSARGSGYTF	TGTGCCAGCAGCCCCTGGTCTGCGAGGGGATCTGGCTACACCTTC
.	.	TRBV10-3	TRBJ1-2	13	CAISDTGLKGYTF	TGTGCCATCAGTGACACAGGGCTTAAGGGCTACACCTTC
many	TRBD2	TRBV5-1	TRBJ2-7	14	CASSRTSGAREQYF	TGCGCCAGCAGCAGGACTAGCGGGGCCCGAGAGCAGTACTTC
many	TRBD2	TRBV30	TRBJ2-5	16	CAWRPGLAGGPETQYF	TGTGCCTGGAGACCGGGACTAGCGGGAGGACCAGAGACCCAGTACTTC
many	TRBD2	TRBV7-9	TRBJ2-7	18	CASSLEGLWSGRANEQYF	TGTGCCAGCAGCTTAGAGGGGCTATGGAGCGGGAGGGCCAACGAGCAGTACTTC
many	.	TRBV30	TRBJ1-2	12	CAWSVITYGYTF	TGTGCCTGGAGTGTTATAACCTATGGCTACACCTTC
.	TRBD1	TRBV10-2	TRBJ1-6	16	CASSRFPGTGDSPLHF	TGCGCCAGCAGTCGATTCCCCGGGACAGGGGATTCACCCCTCCACTTT
many	.	TRBV7-9	TRBJ2-5	16	CASSLAPPRDQETQYF	TGTGCCAGCAGCTTAGCTCCCCCCAGGGACCAAGAGACCCAGTACTTC
many	.	TRBV29-1	TRBJ2-1	12	CSVGGGSNEQFF	TGCAGCGTTGGGGGCGGATCCAATGAGCAGTTCTTC
.	TRBD2	TRBV20-1	TRBJ2-3	15	CSARATSGSTDTQYF	TGCAGTGCTAGGGCGACTAGCGGGAGCACAGATACGCAGTATTTT
.	.	TRBV2	TRBJ1-6	16	CASSPAAGSYNSPLHF	TGTGCCAGCAGTCCGGCAGCGGGGTCCTATAATTCACCCCTCCACTTT
.	.	TRBV6-2/TRBV6-3	TRBJ1-2	12	CASSAPTYGYTF	TGTGCCAGCAGTGCTCCGACCTATGGCTACACCTTC
many	TRBD1	TRBV6-1	TRBJ1-1	18	CASSEEPWTGGKGTEAFF	TGTGCCAGCAGTGAAGAGCCCTGGACAGGGGGCAAGGGAACTGAAGCTTTCTTT
.	.	TRBV19	TRBJ2-6	16	CASSIRRQEGANVLTF	TGTGCCAGTAGTATAAGGAGGCAGGAGGGGGCCAACGTCCTGACTTTC
many	TRBD2	TRBV5-5	TRBJ2-1	17	CASSLGKLAGRSDEQFF	TGTGCCAGCAGCTTGGGAAAATTAGCGGGACGGAGCGATGAGCAGTTCTTC
many	TRBD2	TRBV3-1	TRBJ2-1	15	CASSHTSGADNEQFF	TGTGCCAGCAGCCATACTAGCGGGGCTGACAATGAGCAGTTCTTC
many	.	TRBV20-1	TRBJ1-5	15	CSATASRGIFQPQHF	TGCAGTGCTACCGCATCCCGGGGCATTTTTCAGCCCCAGCATTTT
many	.	TRBV7-8	TRBJ1-5	15	CASSSQGGGNQPQHF	TGTGCCAGCAGCTCTCAGGGTGGGGGCAATCAGCCCCAGCATTTT